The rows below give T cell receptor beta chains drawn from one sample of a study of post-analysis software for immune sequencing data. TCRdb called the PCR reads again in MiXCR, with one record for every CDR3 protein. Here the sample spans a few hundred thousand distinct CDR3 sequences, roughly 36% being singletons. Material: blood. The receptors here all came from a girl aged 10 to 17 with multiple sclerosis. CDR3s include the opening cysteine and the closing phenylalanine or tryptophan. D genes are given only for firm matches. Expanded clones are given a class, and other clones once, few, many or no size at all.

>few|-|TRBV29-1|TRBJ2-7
TGCAGCGTTGTTTCGGACAGAAGGTTAGACGAGCAGTACTTC
CSVVSDRRLDEQYF
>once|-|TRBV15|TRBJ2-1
TGTGCCACCAGCAAGAACAGGTACAATGAGCAGTTCTTC
CATSKNRYNEQFF
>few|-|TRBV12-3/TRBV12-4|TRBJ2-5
TGTGCCAGCAGTCCGAGGGAGCCGGAGACCCAGTACTTC
CASSPREPETQYF
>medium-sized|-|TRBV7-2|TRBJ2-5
TGTGCCAGCAGCCCCACTAGCCCCCTATCCGAAGAGACCCAGTACTTC
CASSPTSPLSEETQYF
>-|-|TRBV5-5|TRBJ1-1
TGTGCCAGCAGCTTGGACGGCCTAGAAGCTTTCTTT
CASSLDGLEAFF
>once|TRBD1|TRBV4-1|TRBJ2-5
TGCGCCAGCAGCCAAGGACAGGGATTCGGAGAGACCCAGTACTTC
CASSQGQGFGETQYF
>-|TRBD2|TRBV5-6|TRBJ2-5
TGTGCCGGCAGCTTGGGACTAGCGGGGGCCCAAGAGACCCAGTACTTC
CAGSLGLAGAQETQYF
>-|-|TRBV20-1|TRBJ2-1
TGCAGTGCTAGAGCGGGGGGCCCCTACAATGAGCAGTTCTTC
CSARAGGPYNEQFF
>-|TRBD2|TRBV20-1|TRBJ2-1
TGCAGTGCTAGTGATAGCGGGGGGGCCCAAAATGAGCAGTTCTTC
CSASDSGGAQNEQFF
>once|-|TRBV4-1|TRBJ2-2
TGCGCCAGCAGCCACACAGTGACCGGGGAGCTGTTTTTT
CASSHTVTGELFF
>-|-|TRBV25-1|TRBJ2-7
TGTGCCAGCAGTGCAGGCCGGGGATCCTACGAGCAGTACTTC
CASSAGRGSYEQYF
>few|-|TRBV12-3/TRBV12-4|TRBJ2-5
TGTGCCAGCAGTTCCAGGGGGGCGATTCGGGGACAAGAGACCCAGTACTTC
CASSSRGAIRGQETQYF